This T cell receptor beta chain came from a study of response to subunit inactivated influenza vaccine. TCRdb processed the RT-PCR reads anew with MiXCR; each CDR3 protein has one entry. The table shows more than 550,000 distinct CDR3 sequences, with approximately 10% occurring only once. This CDR3 comprises 15 residues. Germline V gene sequence: CDR1 SGHDN, CDR2 FVKESK. Trimming cost V 0 bases and J 1 base, with 9 bases left between them. These data also formed part of another study, on T cells expressing NK-cell markers. As that study records: TCR beta libraries carry UMIs added by 5'RACE template switching.

The receptor was isolated from a man aged 45 to 65 who received an inactivated influenza vaccine. The rearrangement joins TRBV14 to TRBJ2-5; weak D call: TRBD1 (5 bases). Source: PBMCs from blood, taken on the day of vaccination. The CDR3 region is CASSQEFRGQETQYF. The CDR3 bases are TGTGCCAGCAGCCAAGAGTTTAGGGGCCAAGAGACCCAGTACTTC.